The 3 T cell receptor beta chains given below trace back to one sample, sequenced in a study of vaccination effects on CD4 cells after COVID-19. Once cultured for approximately eleven days, the cells underwent separation to obtain CD4+ T cells. The repertoire was sequenced with immunoSEQ multiplex PCR; TCRdb's copy has only in-frame clones and lacks some. The repertoire holds about 46,000 clones, with about 74% as singletons. Their antigens remain unidentified. The material sequenced was CD4+ T cells from PBMCs cultured without peptide, taken before COVID-19 vaccination. These receptors were taken from a human donor who had a prior SARS-CoV-2 infection.

J is TRBJ2-5 and V is TRBV18; 11 bases are shared with TRBD2. The CDR3 covers 15 residues. J gave up 4 bases and V 4 bases, and 5 bases lay outside the gene matches. CDR1 and CDR2 from the germline V gene are KGHSH and LQKENI. The chain's CDR3 is CASSLLAGVGETQYF. The CDR3 DNA reads TGTGCCAGCTCACTACTAGCGGGAGTGGGAGAGACCCAGTACTTC.

V and J are TRBV5-1 and TRBJ2-1, with 8 nucleotides matching TRBD2. Germline CDR1 reads SGHRS; CDR2 reads YFSETQ. J was trimmed by 4 bases and V by 4 bases; bases with no gene match: 10. This CDR3 is built from 16 residues. The DNA for the CDR3 is TGCGCCAGCAGCCCGGCCGGCGGCGGGGGGTACAATGAGCAGTTCTTC. Amino acids: CASSPAGGGGYNEQFF.

This clone was detected only once. V usage is TRBV2 and J usage is TRBJ1-4, with TRBD1 as a possible D gene (6 bases). Trimming took 7 bases from V and 8 from J, leaving 11 bases between them. Germline CDR1 SNHLY, CDR2 FYNNEI. This CDR3 has 12 amino acids. The CDR3 spells CASNRENEKLFF. CDR3 DNA sequence: TGTGCCAGCAACAGGGAGAACGAAAAACTGTTTTTT.